The source of this TCR beta chain is a study of T-cell reconstitution after alpha-beta-depleted transplantation in children. This clonotype was found many times. Its antigen is still unknown. Germline trimming cut 4 bases from V and 0 bases from J; bases unmatched to any gene: 7. The CDR3 runs 16 residues. Germline lookup yields CDR1 MNHEY and CDR2 SVGEGT. It was with unique molecular identifiers that the TCRbeta library was prepared. TCRdb fed the PCR reads into MiXCR, producing one record per CDR3 protein. The data show about 110,000 distinct CDR3 sequences, about 6.4% seen once. Findings of the study overall: The authors attributed T-cell counts and diversity one year after transplant mostly to newly produced T cells.

Sequenced material: PBMCs, mostly from graft donor cells, taken 360 days after TCRalphabeta/CD19-depleted stem cell transplant. The chain joins TRBV6-2 or TRBV6-3 to TRBJ2-3; 7 bases align to TRBD1. This receptor was obtained from a male patient under 10 years old who had a stem cell transplant for acute lymphoblastic leukemia, so the T cells may come from the graft donor. This chain's CDR3 is CASSFTGVPSTDTQYF. CDR3 bases: TGTGCCAGCAGTTTTACAGGGGTCCCTAGCACAGATACGCAGTATTTT.